The next 27 T cell receptor beta chains were all read from a single sample in a study of response to subunit inactivated influenza vaccine. TCRdb processed the RT-PCR reads anew with MiXCR; each CDR3 protein has one entry. The sample yields 150,000 to 200,000 distinct CDR3 sequences, 9.5% to 15% seen once. A further study also used this sample, focusing on T cells expressing NK-cell markers. That source reports: Researchers built TCR beta cDNA using 5'RACE template switching with UMIs.

Sequenced here: CD8+ T cells sorted from PBMCs, sampled approximately 13 days after vaccination. These receptors were obtained from a man aged 45-65 years who received an inactivated influenza vaccine.

V and J are TRBV28 and TRBJ2-1, with 10 bases lining up with TRBD1. Losses at the gene ends were 5 bases for V and 5 bases for J; bases not matched to a gene: 3. From germline, CDR1 is MDHEN and CDR2 SYDVKM. CDR3 length: 14 amino acids. The CDR3 DNA follows: TGTGCCAGCAGTCTCGGGACAGGGGACAATGAGCAGTTCTTC. This encodes CASSLGTGDNEQFF.

This clonotype was seen a few times. The chain combines TRBV7-9 with TRBJ2-1, with 7 bases lining up with TRBD1. Per germline, CDR1 SEHNR and CDR2 FQNEAQ (reference sequence). J lost 6 bases, V lost 2 bases, and 10 bases had no gene match. The CDR3 sequence is 16 residues long. The DNA for the CDR3 is TGTGCCAGCAGCTTAAGTAAGGGGTCAGGGGGCAATGAGCAGTTCTTC. Residues: CASSLSKGSGGNEQFF.

V and J are TRBV11-2 and TRBJ2-5, with 16 bases that match TRBD2. There are 17 residues in the CDR3. Germline V gene data show CDR1 as SGHAT and CDR2 as FQNNGV. V lost 4 bases, J lost 5 bases, and 7 bases stayed unmatched. CDR3 residues: CASSSGLAGGRLETQYF. The DNA of the CDR3 is TGTGCCAGCAGCTCGGGACTAGCGGGGGGGCGGTTGGAGACCCAGTACTTC. The full variable domain, rest sourced from reference TRBV11-2 and TRBJ2-5, is EAGVAQSPRYKIIEKRQSVAFWCNPISGHATLYWYQQILGQGPKLLIQFQNNGVVDDSQLPKDRFSAERLKGVDSTLKIQPAKLEDSAVYLCASSSGLAGGRLETQYFGPGTRLLVL.

In its sample, this clonotype was seen many times. CDR3: CSATPLNEQFF. Here the CDR3 DNA reads TGCAGTGCCACCCCCCTCAATGAGCAGTTCTTC. The chain combines TRBV20-1 with TRBJ2-1; the D is unclear. Trimming cost V 6 bases and J 6 bases, with 9 bases left between them. Germline CDR1 reads DFQATT; CDR2 reads SNEGSKA (reference sequence). The CDR3 extends over 11 amino acids.

The chain combines TRBV12-3 or TRBV12-4 with TRBJ1-1; D gene unclear. CDR3 size: 13 residues. The ends were cut back, 3 bases at V and 6 bases at J, with 11 bases in the middle. CDR3 sequence reads: CASSLGLIAEAFF. For the CDR3, the DNA is TGTGCCAGCAGTTTGGGGTTAATCGCTGAAGCTTTCTTT.

This clonotype appeared a few times. This chain uses TRBV9 with TRBJ2-3; 13 positions match TRBD2. V dropped 0 bases and J dropped 4; count of bases not matched to a gene: 5. The CDR3 runs 17 residues. The germline gives CDR1 SGDLS, CDR2 YYNGEE. The CDR3 reads CASSVALTSGRADTQYF. The CDR3 DNA reads TGTGCCAGCAGCGTAGCTTTAACTAGCGGGAGGGCAGATACGCAGTATTTT.

This clonotype has only a few counts. The chain employs TRBV20-1 and TRBJ2-3, with 14 bases identical to TRBD2. Germline trimming cut 5 bases from V and 2 bases from J; bases unmatched to any gene: 21. The CDR3 has 21 residues. Germline V CDR1 and CDR2: DFQATT, SNEGSKA (reference sequence). The CDR3: CSASGTVFETSGRADTDTQYF. The CDR3 DNA is TGCAGTGCTTCCGGGACAGTATTTGAGACTAGCGGGAGGGCCGACACAGATACGCAGTATTTT.

Regarding this clonotype: Germline and junction disagree at one end, which may indicate a read error. V is TRBV29-1 and J is TRBJ2-7; tentative D call: TRBD1 (6 bases). Germline V lookup: CDR1 SQVTM, CDR2 ANQGSEA. This CDR3 is built from 13 residues. CDR3 nucleotides: TGCAGCGTTAAAGACAGGTACTCCTACGAGCAGTACTTC. Translated, it gives CSVKDRYSYEQYF.

J is TRBJ2-7 and V is TRBV9, with D tentatively TRBD2 (5 bases). The CDR3 is 14 residues long. The germline gives CDR1 SGDLS, CDR2 YYNGEE. V lost 7 bases and J 0 bases, leaving 14 bases between the germline ends. Written as DNA, the CDR3 is TGTGCCAGCTTGGTAACGGGGAACTCCTACGAGCAGTACTTC. Translation: CASLVTGNSYEQYF.

To note about this clonotype: An end of the junction does not agree with germline; a read error may underlie this. The rearrangement links TRBV28 to TRBJ2-7, with D perhaps given as TRBD1 or TRBD2 (5 bases each). This CDR3 has 14 amino acids. Germline V gives CDR1 MDHEN, CDR2 SYDVKM. The CDR3 bases are TGTGCCCGCAGGACCCGGGACGGGTACTACGAGCAGTACTTC. Protein: CARRTRDGYYEQYF.

The chain couples TRBV6-1 to TRBJ1-1, with D perhaps TRBD1 (5 bases). The CDR3 extends over 15 amino acids. Germline V gives CDR1 MNHNS, CDR2 SASEGT. Trimming stripped 2 bases from V and 0 bases from J, with 10 bases between. CDR3: CASSEYGQMNTEAFF. The CDR3 region has the DNA TGTGCCAGCAGTGAATATGGACAAATGAACACTGAAGCTTTCTTT.

This clonotype showed up just a few times. The J gene is TRBJ1-5, the V gene TRBV6-1; tentative D call: TRBD1 (5 bases). The CDR3 loop spans 14 amino acids. Per the germline V gene, CDR1 is MNHNS and CDR2 is SASEGT. Trimming pared 7 bases from V and 0 bases from J, leaving 10 bases between. CDR3 in amino acids: CASTGRHSNQPQHF. CDR3 bases: TGTGCCAGCACAGGGCGCCATAGCAATCAGCCCCAGCATTTT.

The J gene is TRBJ2-7, the V gene TRBV11-2; D might be TRBD1 (5 bases). The CDR3 covers 13 residues. From germline, CDR1 is SGHAT and CDR2 FQNNGV. Trimming stripped 1 base from V and 6 bases from J, with 10 bases between. CDR3 residues: CASSLVVRGEQYF. CDR3 bases: TGTGCCAGCAGCTTAGTTGTTAGGGGCGAGCAGTACTTC.

In its sample, this clonotype was seen a few times. The chain joins TRBV7-9 to TRBJ2-7; D call uncertain. V shed 2 bases and J shed 5 bases, with 13 bases lying between them. CDR3 length equals 14 residues. CDR1 is SEHNR, CDR2 FQNEAQ, per germline (reference sequence). This chain's CDR3 is CASSLPNHGNEQYF. DNA of the CDR3: TGTGCCAGCAGCTTACCCAATCATGGGAACGAGCAGTACTTC.

With respect to this clonotype: A junction end diverges from the germline sequence, so it may reflect a read error. The J gene is TRBJ2-7, the V gene TRBV7-8; D may be TRBD1 (6 bases). Germline V gene data show CDR1 as SGHVS and CDR2 as FQNEAQ. This CDR3 has 14 amino acids. The CDR3 region is CASSLGTVFDEQHF. The CDR3 DNA reads TGTGCCAGCAGCTTAGGGACAGTTTTTGACGAGCAGCACTTC.

The chain has TRBV12-3 or TRBV12-4 and TRBJ1-2; D is uncertain. The ends were cut back, 3 bases at V and 1 base at J, with 6 bases in the middle. The CDR3 covers 13 residues. CDR3 loop: CASSLDDNYGYTF. CDR3 DNA: TGTGCCAGCAGTTTGGACGATAACTATGGCTACACCTTC.

The chain recombines TRBV4-1 with TRBJ1-1; no definite D call. The CDR3 is 17 amino acids. Germline V gene lookup returns CDR1 MGHRA and CDR2 YSYEKL. V lost 0 bases to trimming and J lost 5 bases, with 19 bases between them. CDR3 region: CASSQDLDLGYETEAFF. The DNA for the CDR3 is TGCGCCAGCAGCCAAGATTTAGATCTGGGGTATGAGACTGAAGCTTTCTTT.

The chain carries TRBV5-1 and TRBJ2-1; D gene unclear. The CDR3 is 14 residues long. Germline lookup yields CDR1 SGHRS and CDR2 YFSETQ. V was shortened by 1 base and J by 3 bases, with 8 bases between the two germline ends. The CDR3: CASSLSPDYNEQFF. The CDR3 nucleotides read TGCGCCAGCAGCTTGAGTCCAGACTACAATGAGCAGTTCTTC.

This clonotype was picked up a small number of times. The J gene is TRBJ2-4, the V gene TRBV6-2 or TRBV6-3, with D maybe TRBD1 (5 bases). Germline CDR1 is MNHEY and CDR2 is SVGEGT. Trimming took off 0 bases at V and 6 bases at J, with 21 bases between the two ends. The CDR3 consists of 18 residues. Here the CDR3 reads CASSYSISGGRVRNIQYF. The CDR3 bases are TGTGCCAGCAGTTACTCGATTTCCGGCGGCAGGGTCAGAAACATTCAGTACTTC.

This chain connects TRBV2 to TRBJ2-1, with 7 positions matching TRBD1. This CDR3 comprises 14 residues. CDR1 and CDR2 (germline): SNHLY, FYNNEI. V shed 4 bases and J 4 bases; nucleotides not matched to a gene: 4. The CDR3 sequence is CASSAGQEYNEQFF. In DNA, the CDR3 is TGTGCCAGCAGTGCCGGACAGGAGTACAATGAGCAGTTCTTC.

V and J are TRBV19 and TRBJ2-7; TRBD1 or TRBD2 may be the D gene (5 bases each). The CDR3 totals 13 residues. Trimming removed 6 bases from V and 4 bases from J, with 13 bases in between. The germline CDR1 and CDR2 sequences are LNHDA and SQIVND (reference sequence). The CDR3 here is CASSHRDVYEQYF. CDR3 nucleotide sequence: TGTGCCAGTAGCCACCGGGACGTGTACGAGCAGTACTTC.

The rearrangement links TRBV10-1 to TRBJ2-7; the match to TRBD2 covers 15 bases. The CDR3 sequence is 16 residues long. V dropped 0 bases and J dropped 4; count of bases not matched to a gene: 1. The germline V gene encodes CDR1 WNHNN and CDR2 SYGVQD (reference sequence). For the CDR3, the DNA is TGCGCCAGCAGTGAGTCGGGACTAGCGGGGGGTTACGAGCAGTACTTC. As protein: CASSESGLAGGYEQYF.

This clonotype showed up just a few times. The genes are TRBV7-2 and TRBJ2-1; 12 nucleotides agree with TRBD2. The CDR3 length is 15 residues. Germline V gene lookup returns CDR1 SGHTA and CDR2 FQGNSA. Trimming took 4 bases from V and 7 from J; bases not matched to a gene: 5. The CDR3 loop is CASSWLAGGRNEQFF. Here the CDR3 DNA reads TGTGCCAGCAGCTGGCTAGCGGGAGGGCGTAATGAGCAGTTCTTC.

This clonotype was observed a few times. V usage is TRBV28 and J usage is TRBJ1-3, with a possible D match to TRBD1 (5 bases). Germline-derived CDR1 and CDR2 are MDHEN and SYDVKM. This CDR3 has 15 amino acids. Deletions cut 1 base from V and 4 bases from J, with 11 bases between. CDR3 protein: CASSLYQGAGNTIYF. DNA for the CDR3: TGTGCCAGCAGTTTATATCAGGGTGCAGGAAACACCATATATTTT.

For this clonotype: With a much larger clone just one base away, this may be a read error. V and J are TRBV12-3 or TRBV12-4 and TRBJ1-6, with D hard to call. V gave up 2 bases and J gave up 9 bases, with 14 bases separating them. This CDR3 contains 15 residues. CDR3 in amino acids: CASSLSPLGGSPLHF. Written as DNA, the CDR3 is TGTGCCAGCAGTTTAAGCCCCCTTGGCGGTTCACCCCTCCACTTT.

The table lists this clonotype with a few counts. The chain carries TRBV29-1 and TRBJ2-1, with a weak D call TRBD2 (7 bases). V lost 8 bases to trimming and J lost 9 bases, with 14 bases between them. Germline assignment: CDR1 SQVTM and CDR2 ANQGSEA. This CDR3 has 11 amino acids. The DNA for the CDR3 is TGCAGCCATCCTGGGGGGGCTGAGCAGTTCTTC. This codes for CSHPGGAEQFF.

The chain has TRBV4-3 and TRBJ1-2; D ambiguous. Trimming pared 1 base from V and 2 bases from J, leaving 11 bases between. The CDR3 spans 15 residues. CDR1 and CDR2 (germline): LGHNA, YSLEER. The CDR3 nucleotides are TGCGCCAGCAGCCAAGCGGAGCAATTCAACTATGGCTACACCTTC. Its protein product is CASSQAEQFNYGYTF.